The entry below describes one T cell receptor beta chain. An end of the junction differs from the germline gene, which may be a read error. This table comes from immunoSEQ multiplex PCR, and its TCRdb copy is limited to in-frame clones, with some not included. The table has more than 60,000 clones, less than 90% seen once. CDR1 and CDR2 from the germline V gene are SSHAT and FNYEAQ (reference sequence). This CDR3 is 15 amino acids long. The data are from a study of T cell responses to AZD1222 COVID-19 vaccine. This receptor was taken from an adult in good health. The sequenced sample was peripheral blood, obtained on day 0 of AZD1222 vaccination. This chain uses TRBV7-7 with TRBJ2-2; possibly TRBD2 for D (6 bases). The CDR3: CASSLGLMNTGELFF. In nucleotides, the CDR3 is TGTGCTAGCAGCTTAGGACTAATGAACACCGGGGAGCTGTTTTTT.